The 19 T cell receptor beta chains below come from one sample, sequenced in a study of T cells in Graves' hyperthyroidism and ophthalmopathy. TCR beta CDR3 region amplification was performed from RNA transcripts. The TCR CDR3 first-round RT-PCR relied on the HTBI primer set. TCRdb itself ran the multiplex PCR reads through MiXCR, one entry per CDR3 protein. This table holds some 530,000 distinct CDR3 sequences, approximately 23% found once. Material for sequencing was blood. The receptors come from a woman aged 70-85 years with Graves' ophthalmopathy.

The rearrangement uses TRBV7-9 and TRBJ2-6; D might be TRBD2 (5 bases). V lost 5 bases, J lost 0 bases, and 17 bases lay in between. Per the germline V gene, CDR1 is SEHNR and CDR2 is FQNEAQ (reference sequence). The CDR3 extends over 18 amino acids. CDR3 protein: CASSPIPGKTSGANVLTF. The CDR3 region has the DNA TGTGCCAGCAGCCCCATACCGGGAAAAACCTCTGGGGCCAACGTCCTGACTTTC.

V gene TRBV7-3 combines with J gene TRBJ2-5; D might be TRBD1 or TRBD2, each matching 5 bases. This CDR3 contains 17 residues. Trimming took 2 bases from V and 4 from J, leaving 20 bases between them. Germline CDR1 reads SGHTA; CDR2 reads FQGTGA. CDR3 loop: CASSLSGRAFGGETQYF. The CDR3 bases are TGTGCCAGCAGCTTATCGGGACGGGCCTTTGGTGGAGAGACCCAGTACTTC.

CDR3 sequence: CASSANRGDTQYF. The CDR3 DNA reads TGTGCCAGTTCCGCAAACAGAGGGGATACGCAGTATTTT. V gene TRBV19 combines with J gene TRBJ2-3; D possibly corresponds to TRBD2 (5 bases). This CDR3 region has 13 residues. Trimming left V 8 bases short and J 6 bases short, with 15 bases between. Germline values: CDR1 LNHDA, CDR2 SQIVND (reference sequence).

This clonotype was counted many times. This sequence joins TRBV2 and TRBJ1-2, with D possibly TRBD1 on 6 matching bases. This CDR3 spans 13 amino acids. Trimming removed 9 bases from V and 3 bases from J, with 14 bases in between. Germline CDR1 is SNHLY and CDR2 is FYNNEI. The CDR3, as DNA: TGTGCCAGAAGGACAGCCCTGGACTATGGCTACACCTTC. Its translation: CARRTALDYGYTF.

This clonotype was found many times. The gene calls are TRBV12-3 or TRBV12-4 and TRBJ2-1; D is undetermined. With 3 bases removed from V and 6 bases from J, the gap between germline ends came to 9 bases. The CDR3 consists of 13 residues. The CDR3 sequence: CASSLRVFNEQFF. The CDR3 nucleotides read TGTGCCAGCAGTTTGAGAGTCTTCAATGAGCAGTTCTTC.

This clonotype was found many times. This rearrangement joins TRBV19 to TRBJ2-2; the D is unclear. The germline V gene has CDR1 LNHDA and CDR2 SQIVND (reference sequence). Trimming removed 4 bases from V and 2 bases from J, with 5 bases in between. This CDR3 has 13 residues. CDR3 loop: CASSNPNTGELFF. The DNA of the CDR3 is TGTGCCAGTAGTAACCCAAACACCGGGGAGCTGTTTTTT.

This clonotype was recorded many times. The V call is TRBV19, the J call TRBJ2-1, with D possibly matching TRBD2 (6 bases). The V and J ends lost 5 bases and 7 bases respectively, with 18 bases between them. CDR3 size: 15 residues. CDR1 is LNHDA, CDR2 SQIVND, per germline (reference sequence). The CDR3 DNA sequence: TGTGCCAGTAGTCTCAATCAGGCGGGGCGGAATGAGCAGTTCTTC. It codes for CASSLNQAGRNEQFF.

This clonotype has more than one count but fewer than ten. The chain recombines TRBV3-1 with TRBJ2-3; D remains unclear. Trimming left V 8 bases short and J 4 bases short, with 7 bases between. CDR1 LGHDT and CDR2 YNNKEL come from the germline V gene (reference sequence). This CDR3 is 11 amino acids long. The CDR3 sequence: CASVAADTQYF. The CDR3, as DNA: TGTGCCAGCGTCGCGGCAGATACGCAGTATTTT.

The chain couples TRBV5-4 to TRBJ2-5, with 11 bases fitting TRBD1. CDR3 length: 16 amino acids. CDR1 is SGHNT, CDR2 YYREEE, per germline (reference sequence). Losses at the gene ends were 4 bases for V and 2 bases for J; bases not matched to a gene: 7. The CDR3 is CASSGRGTGGQETQYF. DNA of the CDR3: TGTGCCAGCAGCGGGCGAGGGACAGGGGGACAAGAGACCCAGTACTTC.

CDR3 protein: CASSLWGGVTDTQYF. In DNA form, the CDR3 reads TGTGCCAGCAGTTTATGGGGGGGTGTCACAGATACGCAGTATTTT. The rearrangement links TRBV28 to TRBJ2-3, with D perhaps TRBD2 (6 bases). The CDR3 consists of 15 residues. V lost 0 bases and J lost 2, with 9 bases in between. The germline gives CDR1 MDHEN, CDR2 SYDVKM.

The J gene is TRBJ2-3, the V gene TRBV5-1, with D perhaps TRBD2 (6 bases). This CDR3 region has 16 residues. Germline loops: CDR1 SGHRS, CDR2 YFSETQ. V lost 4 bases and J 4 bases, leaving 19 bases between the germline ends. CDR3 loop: CASSPLTGVWADTQYF. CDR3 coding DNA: TGCGCCAGCAGCCCCCTGACGGGAGTCTGGGCAGATACGCAGTATTTT.

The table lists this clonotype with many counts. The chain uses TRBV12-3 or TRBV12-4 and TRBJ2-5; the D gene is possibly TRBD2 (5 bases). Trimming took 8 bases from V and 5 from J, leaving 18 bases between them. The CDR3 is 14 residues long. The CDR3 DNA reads TGTGCCAGCTCATGGGGAGTCCGCGGGGAGACCCAGTACTTC. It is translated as CASSWGVRGETQYF.

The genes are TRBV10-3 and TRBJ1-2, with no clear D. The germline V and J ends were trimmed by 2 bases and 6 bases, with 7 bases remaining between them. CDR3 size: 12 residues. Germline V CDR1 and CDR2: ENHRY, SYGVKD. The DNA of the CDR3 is TGTGCCATCAGTGAGGAGTCAGATGGCTACACCTTC. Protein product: CAISEESDGYTF.

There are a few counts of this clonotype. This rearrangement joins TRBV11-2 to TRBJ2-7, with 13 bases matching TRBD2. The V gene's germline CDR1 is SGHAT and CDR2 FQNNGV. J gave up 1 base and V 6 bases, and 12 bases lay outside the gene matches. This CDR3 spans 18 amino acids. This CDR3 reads CASSQGLAGAWGSYEQYF. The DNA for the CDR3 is TGTGCCAGCAGTCAAGGACTAGCGGGAGCTTGGGGTTCCTACGAGCAGTACTTC.

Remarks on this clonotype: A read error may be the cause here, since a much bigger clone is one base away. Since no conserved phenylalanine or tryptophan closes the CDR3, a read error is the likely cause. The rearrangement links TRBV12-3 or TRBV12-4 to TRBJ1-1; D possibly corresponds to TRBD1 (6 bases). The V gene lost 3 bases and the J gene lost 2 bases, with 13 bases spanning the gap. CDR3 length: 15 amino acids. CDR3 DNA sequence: TGTGCCAGCAGTTTGGACAGACTAAGAAACACTGAAGCTTTCATT. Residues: CASSLDRLRNTEAFI.

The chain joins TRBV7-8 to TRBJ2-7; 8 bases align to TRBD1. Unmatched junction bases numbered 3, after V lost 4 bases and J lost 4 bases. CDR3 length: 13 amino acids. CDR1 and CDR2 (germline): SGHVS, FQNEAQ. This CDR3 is CASSSWTGYEQYF. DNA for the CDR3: TGTGCCAGCAGCTCCTGGACAGGGTACGAGCAGTACTTC.

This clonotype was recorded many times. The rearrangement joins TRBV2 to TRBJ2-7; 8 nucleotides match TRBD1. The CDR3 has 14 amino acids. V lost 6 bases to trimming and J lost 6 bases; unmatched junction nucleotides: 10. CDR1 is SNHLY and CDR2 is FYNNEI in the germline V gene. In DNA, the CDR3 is TGTGCCAGCAGGACTGACAGGGGACGTGGCGAGCAGTACTTC. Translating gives CASRTDRGRGEQYF.

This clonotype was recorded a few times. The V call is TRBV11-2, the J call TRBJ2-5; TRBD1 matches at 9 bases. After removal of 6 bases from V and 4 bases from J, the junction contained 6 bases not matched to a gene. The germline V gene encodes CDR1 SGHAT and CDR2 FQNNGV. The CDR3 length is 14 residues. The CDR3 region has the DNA TGTGCCAGCAGTTCGGACAGGGGAACAGAGACCCAGTACTTC. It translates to CASSSDRGTETQYF.

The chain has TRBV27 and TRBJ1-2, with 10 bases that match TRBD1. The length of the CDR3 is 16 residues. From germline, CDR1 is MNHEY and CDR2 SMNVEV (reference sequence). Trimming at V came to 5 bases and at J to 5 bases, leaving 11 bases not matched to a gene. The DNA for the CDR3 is TGTGCCAGCAGTCCCCAAGGACAGGGGGAGGGTTATGGCTACACCTTC. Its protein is CASSPQGQGEGYGYTF.